Below are 14 T cell receptor beta chains sequenced from a single sample in a study of T cell responses to AZD1222 COVID-19 vaccine. Sequencing used immunoSEQ multiplex PCR; TCRdb keeps in-frame clones, though not all of them. The sample has about 190,000 clones; approximately 92% are singletons. The specimen comprised peripheral blood, sampled on day 0 of AZD1222 vaccination. The origin of the receptors is an adult in good health.

The chain couples TRBV6-5 to TRBJ1-2; no clear D. The germline V and J ends were trimmed by 0 bases and 0 bases, with 11 bases remaining between them. The CDR3 loop spans 16 amino acids. Germline values: CDR1 MNHEY, CDR2 SVGAGI. The CDR3 nucleotides read TGTGCCAGCAGTTACTCAGGCCACAGAACTAACTATGGCTACACCTTC. It translates to CASSYSGHRTNYGYTF.

The chain is built from TRBV9 and TRBJ1-1; 8 bases match TRBD1. The CDR3 is 14 residues long. CDR1 is SGDLS and CDR2 is YYNGEE in the germline V gene. V gave up 0 bases and J gave up 5 bases; unmatched junction bases: 3. CDR3 amino acids: CASSVGTGGTEAFF. For the CDR3, the DNA is TGTGCCAGCAGCGTAGGAACAGGGGGGACTGAAGCTTTCTTT.

The gene calls are TRBV6-5 and TRBJ1-5, with D perhaps TRBD1 (5 bases). Germline CDR1 reads MNHEY; CDR2 reads SVGAGI. This CDR3 contains 13 residues. V lost 6 bases and J 4 bases, leaving 10 bases between the germline ends. The CDR3 region has the DNA TGTGCCAGCAGCGCTCGGGGGAATCAGCCCCAGCATTTT. It encodes CASSARGNQPQHF.

The chain's CDR3 is CASSQGSQGAIYEQYF. CDR3 DNA sequence: TGTGCCAGCAGCCAGGGTTCACAGGGGGCTATCTACGAGCAGTACTTC. J is TRBJ2-7 and V is TRBV3-1 (or the pseudogene TRBV3-2), with 9 nucleotides matching TRBD1. Germline CDR1 is LGHDT and CDR2 is YNNKEL (reference sequence). CDR3 length: 16 amino acids. V shed 3 bases and J 3 bases; nucleotides not matched to a gene: 9.

The chain joins TRBV2 to TRBJ2-2, with D perhaps assigned TRBD1 or TRBD2 (6 bases each). Trimming took off 4 bases at V and 5 bases at J, with 14 bases between the two ends. Per germline, CDR1 SNHLY and CDR2 FYNNEI. This CDR3 has 15 residues. In DNA, the CDR3 is TGTGCCAGCAGTGGGGGGGCAGGGAAGACCGGGGAGCTGTTTTTT. Protein product: CASSGGAGKTGELFF.

This clone appeared once. As DNA, the CDR3 is TGTGCCAGCAGCCCCCCCACGAAGGGGCATGGCTACACCTTC. This codes for CASSPPTKGHGYTF. The chain employs TRBV7-9 and TRBJ1-2; possibly TRBD1 for D (5 bases). V was trimmed by 5 bases and J by 6 bases, leaving 16 bases between them. The germline V gene encodes CDR1 SEHNR and CDR2 FQNEAQ (reference sequence). This CDR3 is 14 amino acids long.

The genes are TRBV19 and TRBJ2-3, with TRBD1 matching over 9 bases. Trimming removed 10 bases from V and 4 bases from J; junction bases left unmatched: 12. There are 15 residues in the CDR3. Germline CDR1 LNHDA, CDR2 SQIVND (reference sequence). CDR3 loop: CATGRDRVLADTQYF. Written as DNA, the CDR3 is TGTGCCACAGGCCGGGACAGGGTTTTGGCAGATACGCAGTATTTT.

The V call is TRBV5-1, the J call TRBJ1-1; weak D call: TRBD1 (6 bases). The CDR3 is 14 amino acids. Trimming took off 3 bases at V and 2 bases at J, with 11 bases between the two ends. Looked up from germline, CDR1 is SGHRS and CDR2 is YFSETQ. Here the CDR3 reads CASSSQGFNTEAFF. The CDR3 DNA sequence: TGCGCCAGCAGCTCCCAGGGGTTTAACACTGAAGCTTTCTTT. Supplemented by reference TRBV5-1 and TRBJ1-1, the full variable domain reads KAGVTQTPRYLIKTRGQQVTLSCSPISGHRSVSWYQQTPGQGLQFLFEYFSETQRNKGNFPGRFSGRQFSNSRSEMNVSTLELGDSALYLCASSSQGFNTEAFFGQGTRLTVV.

The rearrangement joins TRBV10-3 to TRBJ1-1, with 9 bases aligning to TRBD1. This CDR3 region has 14 residues. Germline-derived CDR1 and CDR2 are ENHRY and SYGVKD. Unmatched junction bases numbered 17, after V lost 10 bases and J lost 11 bases. The CDR3: CATADRGFGFGAFF. The DNA of the CDR3 is TGTGCCACCGCGGACAGGGGATTTGGTTTTGGGGCTTTCTTT.

This clone was observed a single time. V gene TRBV7-8 combines with J gene TRBJ1-2; D might be TRBD1 (6 bases). Trimming removed 3 bases from V and 3 bases from J, with 14 bases in between. Germline lookup yields CDR1 SGHVS and CDR2 FQNEAQ. CDR3 length equals 15 residues. The CDR3 region has the DNA TGTGCCAGCAGCTTCTCCTTACAGGGAGACTATGGCTACACCTTC. Encoded protein: CASSFSLQGDYGYTF.

V gene TRBV6-1 combines with J gene TRBJ2-7; TRBD2 aligns across 8 bases. From germline, CDR1 is MNHNS and CDR2 SASEGT. CDR3 size: 15 residues. The V segment lost 5 bases and the J segment 3 bases; nucleotides outside the gene matches: 9. The CDR3 DNA sequence: TGTGCCAGCAGTACCTCCGAAGCGGGAGTCTACGAGCAGTACTTC. Protein sequence: CASSTSEAGVYEQYF.

This clone was observed once. The gene calls are TRBV19 and TRBJ1-3, with 9 bases matching TRBD1. The CDR3 consists of 14 residues. Germline loops: CDR1 LNHDA, CDR2 SQIVND (reference sequence). Trimming cost V 3 bases and J 7 bases; bases outside gene matches: 4. The CDR3 nucleotides are TGTGCCAGTAGTATTGGACAGGGGAGGAACACCATATATTTT. The encoded protein is CASSIGQGRNTIYF.

The chain carries TRBV10-2 and TRBJ2-5, with D possibly TRBD2 on 5 matching bases. Per germline, CDR1 WSHSY and CDR2 SAAADI. Between the trimmed V and J ends, which lost 2 bases and 5 bases, there was a span of 9 bases. CDR3 length: 13 amino acids. This CDR3 reads CASSEEGRETQYF. Here the CDR3 DNA reads TGCGCCAGCAGTGAGGAGGGCCGGGAGACCCAGTACTTC.

The chain is built from TRBV7-6 and TRBJ1-1; TRBD1 might be the D (5 bases). CDR3 length: 14 amino acids. Looked up from germline, CDR1 is SGHVS and CDR2 is FNYEAQ. V lost 1 base to trimming and J lost 4 bases, with 10 bases between them. CDR3 in amino acids: CASSLGGALTEAFF. As DNA, the CDR3 is TGTGCCAGCAGCTTAGGTGGGGCACTCACTGAAGCTTTCTTT.